Listed here are 20 T cell receptor beta chains from one sample, sequenced in a study of CD8+ T cells in alopecia areata. Treatment noted: oral pan-JAK inhibitor, 5-10 mg twice daily. RNA was extracted and reverse transcribed into cDNA as the sequencing template. The data were produced by immunoSEQ multiplex PCR, yet TCRdb's version contains in-frame clones alone and is incomplete. The sample contains 200,000 to 250,000 clones, more than 60% of which appear only once. The sample consisted of CD4+ T cells sorted from blood, taken at week 44, from a patient treated with tofacitinib. Source of these receptors: a human donor with alopecia areata.

This clone showed up just a few times. This sequence joins TRBV18 and TRBJ1-5; D not certain. Per the germline V gene, CDR1 is KGHSH and CDR2 is LQKENI. Trimming shortened V by 1 base and J by 2 bases, and 3 bases separated the two germline ends. This CDR3 has 13 amino acids. The chain's CDR3 is CASSPQGNQPQHF. CDR3 DNA: TGTGCCAGCTCACCACAGGGCAATCAGCCCCAGCATTTT.

Only one count was recorded for this clone. The chain is built from TRBV13 and TRBJ2-5; 9 bases fit TRBD2. CDR1 and CDR2 (germline): PRHDT, FYEKMQ (reference sequence). This CDR3 is built from 16 residues. After removal of 5 bases from V and 4 bases from J, the junction contained 11 bases not matched to a gene. The CDR3 region has the DNA TGTGCCAGCAGCCATAAGGCTAGCGGGGCCTCAGAGACCCAGTACTTC. This gives the protein CASSHKASGASETQYF.

The genes are TRBV9 and TRBJ2-6; D ambiguous. V lost 3 bases, J lost 1 base, and 5 bases lay in between. This CDR3 is 14 amino acids long. From germline, CDR1 is SGDLS and CDR2 YYNGEE. The CDR3 loop is CASSDVSGANVLTF. DNA for the CDR3: TGTGCCAGCAGCGACGTTTCTGGGGCCAACGTCCTGACTTTC.

DNA of the CDR3: TGTGCCAGTAGTACCCCGGGACAAGTTACCGGGGAGCTGTTTTTT. It encodes CASSTPGQVTGELFF. The chain employs TRBV19 and TRBJ2-2; D perhaps matches TRBD1 (6 bases). Germline-derived CDR1 and CDR2 are LNHDA and SQIVND (reference sequence). Trimming shortened V by 4 bases and J by 5 bases, and 14 bases separated the two germline ends. This CDR3 is 15 amino acids long.

This clone has a single count. The CDR3 DNA follows: TGCAGCGTTGGGACAGGGGTGGACACTGAAGCTTTCTTT. It yields the protein CSVGTGVDTEAFF. This chain uses TRBV29-1 with TRBJ1-1, with 9 bases lining up with TRBD1. Per the germline V gene, CDR1 is SQVTM and CDR2 is ANQGSEA. After removal of 4 bases from V and 3 bases from J, the junction contained 3 bases not matched to a gene. The CDR3 has 13 amino acids. Combining the CDR3 with reference TRBV29-1 and TRBJ1-1 gives the whole variable domain SAVISQKPSRDICQRGTSLTIQCQVDSQVTMMFWYRQQPGQSLTLIATANQGSEATYESGFVIDKFPISRPNLTFSTLTVSNMSPEDSSIYLCSVGTGVDTEAFFGQGTRLTVV.

The chain joins TRBV19 to TRBJ2-5; no clear D. The CDR3 consists of 13 residues. The ends were cut back, 7 bases at V and 5 bases at J, with 14 bases in the middle. Germline loops: CDR1 LNHDA, CDR2 SQIVND (reference sequence). Here the CDR3 DNA reads TGTGCCAGTACCTCCCCGTGGATGGAGACCCAGTACTTC. Its translation: CASTSPWMETQYF. Combining the CDR3 with reference TRBV19 and TRBJ2-5 gives the whole variable domain DGGITQSPKYLFRKEGQNVTLSCEQNLNHDAMYWYRQDPGQGLRLIYYSQIVNDFQKGDIAEGYSVSREKKESFPLTVTSAQKNPTAFYLCASTSPWMETQYFGPGTRLLVL.

This sequence joins TRBV19 and TRBJ1-5; 7 positions agree with TRBD1. With V trimmed by 6 bases and J by 1 base, 3 bases remained unmatched. Germline CDR1 LNHDA, CDR2 SQIVND (reference sequence). The CDR3 is 14 amino acids. The CDR3 DNA follows: TGTGCCAGTAGCTGGGACAGAAGCAATCAGCCCCAGCATTTT. Translated, it gives CASSWDRSNQPQHF.

J is TRBJ2-7 and V is TRBV29-1; 11 bases align to TRBD2. Germline CDR1 reads SQVTM; CDR2 reads ANQGSEA. The CDR3 spans 13 residues. Germline trimming cut 7 bases from V and 5 bases from J; bases unmatched to any gene: 7. CDR3 amino acids: CSGIAGGPHEQYF. CDR3 in DNA: TGCAGCGGCATAGCGGGGGGGCCCCACGAGCAGTACTTC.

The V and J genes are TRBV5-6 and TRBJ1-6; D call uncertain. The CDR3 contains 16 residues. Germline CDR1 and CDR2: SGHDT and YYEEEE. V was clipped by 0 bases and J by 0 bases, with 7 bases between them. The CDR3 reads CASSLDGSSYNSPLHF. In DNA, the CDR3 is TGTGCCAGCAGCTTGGATGGGAGCTCCTATAATTCACCCCTCCACTTT.

The V call is TRBV29-1, the J call TRBJ2-5; D perhaps matches TRBD1 (6 bases). The germline CDR1 and CDR2 sequences are SQVTM and ANQGSEA. Trimming cost V 8 bases and J 4 bases, with 11 bases left between them. The CDR3 length is 11 residues. CDR3 in DNA: TGCAGCCTTCAGGGGCCAGAGACCCAGTACTTC. Translation gives CSLQGPETQYF.

The rearrangement uses TRBV18 and TRBJ2-1; D remains unclear. This CDR3 contains 16 residues. The V end was cut by 3 bases, the J end by 4 bases, with 16 bases between. From germline, CDR1 is KGHSH and CDR2 LQKENI. CDR3 amino acids: CASSPPLIAAYNEQFF. The DNA for the CDR3 is TGTGCCAGCTCACCGCCCCTTATCGCGGCGTACAATGAGCAGTTCTTC.

This chain joins TRBV4-1 and TRBJ2-2; D call uncertain. CDR3 size: 16 residues. Trimming removed 1 base at V and 4 bases at J, with 13 bases between. The V gene's germline CDR1 is MGHRA and CDR2 YSYEKL. The CDR3 coding sequence is TGCGCCAGCAGCCAAGGGGATGAGGAGATCACCGGGGAGCTGTTTTTT. Translation gives CASSQGDEEITGELFF.

This clone has only a few counts. The V gene is TRBV4-3, the J gene TRBJ1-1; D gene uncertain. This CDR3 comprises 16 residues. Looked up from germline, CDR1 is LGHNA and CDR2 is YSLEER. Between the trimmed V and J ends, which lost 1 base and 1 base, there was a span of 13 bases. The CDR3 protein is CASSQGEGRANTEAFF. The CDR3 DNA reads TGCGCCAGCAGCCAAGGGGAGGGTCGAGCGAACACTGAAGCTTTCTTT.

The chain uses TRBV4-3 and TRBJ1-4, with D possibly matching TRBD1 (6 bases). The CDR3 has 15 amino acids. Trimming removed 0 bases from V and 7 bases from J, with 12 bases in between. Germline loops: CDR1 LGHNA, CDR2 YSLEER. The CDR3: CASSQEWGASEKLFF. CDR3 DNA: TGCGCCAGCAGCCAAGAGTGGGGGGCGTCTGAAAAACTGTTTTTT.

The chain uses TRBV23-1 and TRBJ1-1; D gene uncertain. TRBV23-1 is an ORF; its function is uncertain. CDR3 length: 12 amino acids. V lost 3 bases and J 3 bases, leaving 5 bases between the germline ends. The chain's CDR3 is CASSQRDTEAFF. The CDR3 DNA is TGCGCCAGCAGTCAGAGGGACACTGAAGCTTTCTTT.

This clone was detected only a few times. The gene calls are TRBV4-3 and TRBJ1-2; D unclear. This CDR3 contains 15 residues. V lost 1 base to trimming and J lost 0 bases, with 9 bases between them. Per the germline V gene, CDR1 is LGHNA and CDR2 is YSLEER. CDR3 in DNA: TGCGCCAGCAGCCAAGTACGTCAGGCTAACTATGGCTACACCTTC. It codes for CASSQVRQANYGYTF.

V is TRBV4-3 and J is TRBJ2-6, with D possibly matching TRBD1 (6 bases). Germline assignment: CDR1 LGHNA and CDR2 YSLEER. The V end was cut by 5 bases, the J end by 0 bases, with 23 bases between. This CDR3 region has 20 residues. The CDR3 protein is CASSNKGPRGPGSGANVLTF. DNA of the CDR3: TGCGCCAGCAGCAATAAAGGCCCCAGGGGACCTGGCTCTGGGGCCAACGTCCTGACTTTC.

On this clone itself: The same CDR3 is also encoded by other DNA sequences in this sample. The gene calls are TRBV2 and TRBJ1-5; no clear D. The CDR3 loop spans 15 amino acids. V was trimmed by 1 base and J by 1 base, leaving 8 bases between them. The germline V gene has CDR1 SNHLY and CDR2 FYNNEI. This CDR3 is CASSEGRTSNQPQHF. The CDR3 bases are TGTGCCAGCAGTGAAGGCAGAACAAGCAATCAGCCCCAGCATTTT.

V and J are TRBV27 and TRBJ2-6; the D is unclear. V was trimmed by 7 bases and J by 2 bases, leaving 12 bases between them. The CDR3 has 15 amino acids. Per the germline V gene, CDR1 is MNHEY and CDR2 is SMNVEV (reference sequence). CDR3 residues: CASTQNGAGANVLTF. CDR3 DNA sequence: TGTGCCAGCACCCAAAATGGTGCTGGGGCCAACGTCCTGACTTTC.

The chain links TRBV29-1 to TRBJ1-1; weak D call: TRBD1 (5 bases). Germline V gives CDR1 SQVTM, CDR2 ANQGSEA. Trimming left V 4 bases short and J 0 bases short, with 12 bases between. The CDR3 runs 14 residues. The CDR3, as DNA: TGCAGCGTTGTTAGACAGACTATGAACACTGAAGCTTTCTTT. Its protein product is CSVVRQTMNTEAFF.